This is a list of T cell receptor beta chains from one sample in a study of cytomegalovirus exposure and HLA in healthy donors. Measured with immunoSEQ multiplex PCR; TCRdb has only the in-frame clones, and not every one. Of over 80,000 clones in the sample, nearly 80% were seen once. The sample comprised PBMCs. The receptors shown here come from a female donor in good health and CMV-seronegative. Each CDR3 is given with its conserved first and last residue. A D gene is named only where the DNA matches it firmly. Clone sizes are given selectively: once, few, many, or a class where the clone is expanded.

j_call | v_call | d_call | clone_size | cdr3_aa | cdr3_nt
TRBJ1-1 | TRBV7-9 | TRBD1 | once | CASSLPGRRGRDTEAFF | TGTGCCAGCAGCTTACCTGGGCGCAGGGGGCGCGACACTGAAGCTTTCTTT
TRBJ1-1 | TRBV4-1 | . | . | CASSQGQGGNTEAFF | TGCGCCAGCAGCCAGGGGCAGGGTGGTAACACTGAAGCTTTCTTT
TRBJ1-1 | TRBV6-5 | . | few | CASSLGGGGGTEAFF | TGTGCCAGCAGTTTAGGGGGAGGGGGAGGTACTGAAGCTTTCTTT
TRBJ2-7 | TRBV7-3 | . | . | CASSLNPSSYEQYF | TGTGCCAGCAGCTTAAACCCGAGCTCCTACGAGCAGTACTTC
TRBJ1-6 | TRBV28 | . | once | CASSSWGSFGTRNSPLHF | TGTGCCAGCAGTTCCTGGGGATCCTTTGGGACAAGGAATTCACCCCTCCACTTT
TRBJ2-1 | TRBV5-1 | TRBD2 | . | CASSFIHTSGSGDNEQFF | TGCGCCAGCAGCTTTATCCACACTAGCGGGAGCGGGGACAATGAGCAGTTCTTC
TRBJ1-6 | TRBV6-5 | . | . | CASSYSGGLGSPLHF | TGTGCCAGCAGTTACTCAGGAGGGTTGGGCTCACCCCTCCACTTT
TRBJ1-2 | TRBV13 | . | few | CASRPGSAAPSYGYTF | TGTGCCAGCAGACCCGGGTCCGCGGCGCCTAGCTATGGCTACACCTTC
TRBJ2-5 | TRBV4-3 | TRBD2 | . | CASSQGLAGGETQYF | TGCGCCAGCAGCCAAGGACTAGCGGGGGGAGAGACCCAGTACTTC
TRBJ1-1 | TRBV28 | . | once | CASSGGSSGRTEAFF | TGTGCCAGCAGTGGTGGGTCGTCAGGGAGGACTGAAGCTTTCTTT
TRBJ1-1 | TRBV5-1 | . | . | CASSLVSGGATEAFF | TGCGCCAGCAGCTTGGTATCTGGAGGGGCCACTGAAGCTTTCTTT
TRBJ2-2 | TRBV6-5 | . | . | CASRSEGTTGELFF | TGTGCCAGCAGATCCGAGGGAACCACCGGGGAGCTGTTTTTT
TRBJ2-7 | TRBV7-7 | . | . | CASSAIRSGEQYF | TGTGCTAGCAGCGCCATTAGGTCGGGCGAGCAGTACTTC
TRBJ2-7 | TRBV11-2 | TRBD1 | once | CASSRQGTYEQYF | TGTGCCAGCAGCCGACAGGGTACCTACGAGCAGTACTTC
TRBJ2-7 | TRBV7-9 | . | . | CASSRTSYEQYF | TGTGCCAGCAGCCGAACATCCTACGAGCAGTACTTC
TRBJ2-2 | TRBV6-1 | . | once | CASSALSGANTGELFF | TGTGCCAGCAGTGCCCTTTCCGGAGCTAACACCGGGGAGCTGTTTTTT
TRBJ2-7 | TRBV2 | . | . | CASSPGSYEQYF | TGTGCCAGCAGTCCGGGAAGCTACGAGCAGTACTTC
TRBJ1-4 | TRBV10-3 | TRBD1 | few | CAISESWQGASSGEKLFF | TGTGCCATCAGTGAGTCCTGGCAGGGGGCATCTTCGGGTGAAAAACTGTTTTTT
TRBJ1-4 | TRBV5-6 | . | . | CASSLGRGSEKLFF | TGTGCCAGCAGCTTGGGTAGGGGTAGTGAAAAACTGTTTTTT
TRBJ2-1 | TRBV6-5 | . | . | CASSYRGGSNEQFF | TGTGCCAGCAGTTACAGGGGGGGGTCCAATGAGCAGTTCTTC
TRBJ1-3 | TRBV6-1 | . | . | CASSEANRAGNTIYF | TGTGCCAGCAGTGAAGCGAACAGGGCCGGAAACACCATATATTTT
TRBJ1-4 | TRBV7-9 | . | . | CASSTGLTNEKLFF | TGTGCCAGCAGCACGGGACTGACTAATGAAAAACTGTTTTTT
TRBJ2-1 | TRBV9 | TRBD2 | . | CASSPRTSGGGNEQFF | TGTGCCAGCAGCCCAAGGACTAGCGGGGGGGGAAATGAGCAGTTCTTC
TRBJ1-3 | TRBV7-9 | . | . | CASSLGQEWASGNTIYF | TGTGCCAGCAGCTTAGGACAGGAATGGGCGTCTGGAAACACCATATATTTT
TRBJ2-5 | TRBV28 | TRBD1 | . | CASSAGTASYLETQYF | TGTGCCAGCAGTGCCGGGACAGCTAGTTATTTGGAGACCCAGTACTTC
TRBJ2-1 | TRBV6-5 | TRBD1 | . | CASSPGQGPGEQFF | TGTGCCAGCAGTCCGGGACAGGGTCCGGGCGAGCAGTTCTTC
TRBJ1-1 | TRBV28 | . | . | CASSYTSWAFF | TGTGCCAGCAGTTACACCTCGTGGGCTTTCTTT
TRBJ2-1 | TRBV4-1 | TRBD2 | . | CASRTSGSNEQFF | TGCGCCAGCAGAACTAGCGGGAGCAATGAGCAGTTCTTC
TRBJ2-3 | TRBV9 | TRBD2 | . | CASGLAGWADTQYF | TGTGCCTCCGGACTAGCGGGCTGGGCAGATACGCAGTATTTT
TRBJ2-3 | TRBV7-9 | . | . | CASSSNLAGDTQYF | TGTGCCAGCAGCTCGAATCTCGCCGGAGATACGCAGTATTTT
TRBJ1-5 | TRBV5-8 | TRBD1 | . | CASSLGTGGIGDQPQHF | TGTGCCAGCAGCTTAGGGACAGGGGGAATCGGCGATCAGCCCCAGCATTTT
TRBJ1-5 | TRBV27 | . | . | CASSLRRIPGMPQHF | TGTGCCAGCAGTTTAAGACGGATCCCAGGAATGCCCCAGCATTTT
TRBJ2-7 | TRBV6-5 | TRBD1 | . | CASSFGTGDFEQYF | TGTGCCAGCAGTTTCGGGACAGGGGATTTCGAGCAGTACTTC
TRBJ1-1 | TRBV25-1 | . | . | CASSEPGSRTEAFF | TGTGCCAGCAGTGAACCGGGATCGCGCACTGAAGCTTTCTTT
TRBJ1-2 | TRBV7-2 | TRBD1 | . | CASSPGQGHYGYTF | TGTGCCAGCAGCCCAGGACAGGGGCACTATGGCTACACCTTC
TRBJ2-5 | TRBV4-1 | . | . | CASSQVGQGGTQYF | TGCGCCAGCAGCCAAGTGGGGCAGGGGGGGACCCAGTACTTC
TRBJ1-6 | TRBV28 | . | once | CASSLYNSPLHF | TGTGCCAGCAGTCTGTATAATTCACCCCTCCACTTT
TRBJ1-6 | TRBV5-1 | . | . | CASSLRSYNSPLHF | TGCGCCAGCAGCTTGCGCAGTTATAATTCACCCCTCCACTTT
TRBJ2-7 | TRBV5-8 | TRBD2 | . | CASSLAGLAGGEQYF | TGTGCCAGCAGCTTGGCGGGACTAGCGGGAGGGGAGCAGTACTTC
TRBJ1-2 | TRBV27 | TRBD1 | . | CASRGRGPLSYGYTF | TGTGCCAGCAGAGGCAGGGGGCCTCTTAGCTATGGCTACACCTTC
TRBJ1-1 | TRBV4-1 | TRBD1 | . | CVSGSLERTGSNTEAFF | TGCGTCAGCGGTTCTCTAGAGAGGACAGGGTCGAACACTGAAGCTTTCTTT
TRBJ2-5 | TRBV28 | TRBD1 | . | CASSSWDREETQYF | TGTGCCAGTTCCTCGTGGGACAGGGAAGAGACCCAGTACTTC
TRBJ2-2 | TRBV30 | TRBD2 | . | CAWSELASTGELFF | TGTGCCTGGAGTGAACTAGCGTCGACCGGGGAGCTGTTTTTT
TRBJ2-3 | TRBV19 | TRBD1 | . | CASSQRDSSTDTQYF | TGTGCCAGTAGCCAAAGGGACAGTAGCACAGATACGCAGTATTTT
TRBJ1-4 | TRBV4-1 | . | . | CASSQDPGSNEKLFF | TGCGCCAGCAGCCAAGATCCGGGAAGTAATGAAAAACTGTTTTTT
TRBJ2-7 | TRBV28 | . | . | CASSLWRFRKGLDEQYF | TGTGCCAGCAGTTTATGGCGGTTTAGAAAGGGGTTGGACGAGCAGTACTTC
TRBJ1-2 | TRBV21-1 | . | . | CASSIPPGTGRGDYGYTF | TGTGCCAGCAGCATACCACCTGGGACAGGGAGAGGGGACTATGGCTACACCTTC
TRBJ2-1 | TRBV5-1 | TRBD2 | . | CASSSSGGRGRVNEQFF | TGCGCCAGCAGCTCATCTGGGGGTCGTGGGAGGGTAAATGAGCAGTTCTTC
TRBJ1-2 | TRBV7-9 | TRBD1 | . | CASSSRQGNYGYTF | TGTGCCAGCAGCTCCAGACAGGGTAACTATGGCTACACCTTC
TRBJ1-4 | TRBV11-3 | TRBD1 | . | CASSLEFDRGGEKLFF | TGTGCCAGCAGCTTAGAATTCGACAGGGGAGGGGAAAAACTGTTTTTT
TRBJ1-3 | TRBV7-9 | . | few | CASSRISSGNTIYF | TGTGCCAGCAGCCGAATCAGCTCTGGAAACACCATATATTTT
TRBJ1-5 | TRBV19 | TRBD1 | . | CASSTGTGGLQPQHF | TGTGCCAGTAGTACCGGGACAGGGGGCCTTCAGCCCCAGCATTTT
TRBJ1-2 | TRBV5-1 | . | . | CASSLIGTPDYGYTF | TGCGCCAGCAGCTTGATCGGGACACCCGACTATGGCTACACCTTC
TRBJ1-2 | TRBV6-5 | . | . | CASSYNQGPWESGYTF | TGTGCCAGCAGTTACAACCAAGGCCCCTGGGAGAGTGGCTACACCTTC